The 23 T cell receptor beta chains below all came from one sample that was sequenced in a study of read filtering for tumor transcriptome and immune sequencing (dated by TCRdb to 2018 to 2020). TCRdb shows the sequencer as Illumina HiSeq 4000. TCR libraries were constructed from 350 to 400 ng RNA using the Immunoverse kit, and molecular barcoded adaptors covering alpha/delta and beta/gamma chains were employed. TCRdb cleaned the public reads at Q25 with fastp, built clones with MiXCR and kept in-frame beta chains. Each CDR3 protein gets just one entry, which takes the most common genes and DNA from the rows behind it. The sample table records tens of thousands of distinct CDR3 sequences; roughly an eighth of these occur just once. Around 26% of the sample lies in the top ten. The sample was a population of CD138-negative cells sorted from bone marrow. Per the publication, the cell subset or site label means: bone marrow mononuclear cells depleted of CD138+ plasma/myeloma cells by negative magnetic selection. These receptors were obtained from a donor at least 40 years old with multiple myeloma.

This clonotype was seen a few times. A much larger clonotype is one base distant, so this may be a read error. The CDR3 ends on some other residue instead of the conserved phenylalanine or tryptophan, so this is likely a read error. The chain combines TRBV6-2 or TRBV6-3 with TRBJ2-3; D is ambiguous. Germline V lookup: CDR1 MNHEY, CDR2 SVGEGT. The CDR3 length is 12 residues. The V and J ends lost 2 bases and 11 bases respectively, with 11 bases between them. CDR3 protein: CASSYVGEWQYL. The CDR3 DNA follows: TGTGCCAGCAGTTACGTTGGAGAATGGCAGTATCTT.

This clonotype has more than one count but fewer than ten. A much larger clone is a single base away; this may be a read error. J is TRBJ2-1 and V is TRBV11-2, with unresolved D. With 0 bases removed from V and 6 bases from J, the gap between germline ends came to 15 bases. The germline V gene has CDR1 SGHAT and CDR2 FQNNGV. The CDR3 has 16 residues. The CDR3 DNA reads TGTGCCAGCAGCTTAGATCCCTGGGCTAGTAGCAATGAGCAGTTCTTC. Its protein product is CASSLDPWASSNEQFF.

Many counts were recorded for this clonotype. The gene calls are TRBV28 and TRBJ2-3; 9 nucleotides align to TRBD2. The CDR3 runs 14 residues. Germline CDR1 reads MDHEN; CDR2 reads SYDVKM. Losses at the gene ends were 5 bases for V and 6 bases for J; bases not matched to a gene: 6. Here the CDR3 DNA reads TGTGCCAGCAGTCCCAGCGGGGGGAGGGATACGCAGTATTTT. Its translation is CASSPSGGRDTQYF.

Remarks on this clonotype: A much larger clone sits a single nucleotide away, making a read error possible. The chain carries TRBV12-3 or TRBV12-4 and TRBJ2-3; possible D gene TRBD2, 5 bases. V lost 5 bases to trimming and J lost 5 bases, with 11 bases between them. The CDR3 runs 13 residues. CDR3 coding DNA: TGTGCCAGCAGTGGGAGTCCCGTAGATACGCAGTATTTT. Protein: CASSGSPVDTQYF.

This clonotype was seen at least ten times. V and J are TRBV6-5 and TRBJ1-1; TRBD1 agrees at 8 bases. Trimming took 0 bases from V and 2 from J; bases not matched to a gene: 2. The CDR3 is made up of 15 amino acids. Germline V lookup: CDR1 MNHEY, CDR2 SVGAGI. This chain's CDR3 is CASSYSTGVNTEAFF. The CDR3 coding sequence is TGTGCCAGCAGTTACTCGACAGGGGTAAACACTGAAGCTTTCTTT.

CDR3: CSVEGRSSGSPMTYEQFF. The CDR3 bases are TGCAGCGTTGAAGGAAGGTCTAGCGGGAGCCCTATGACTTATGAGCAGTTCTTC. The rearrangement uses TRBV29-1 and TRBJ2-1; 10 bases are a match to TRBD2. From germline, CDR1 is SQVTM and CDR2 ANQGSEA. CDR3 size: 18 residues. J gave up 8 bases and V 1 base, and 17 bases lay outside the gene matches.

In this sample, this clonotype turned up many times. The chain links TRBV7-9 to TRBJ2-3; 8 positions agree with TRBD2. Germline V lookup: CDR1 SEHNR, CDR2 FQNEAQ (reference sequence). V lost 2 bases to trimming and J lost 3 bases; unmatched junction nucleotides: 1. The CDR3 totals 14 residues. This chain's CDR3 is CASSLSGGTDTQYF. Written as DNA, the CDR3 is TGTGCCAGCAGCTTATCGGGGGGGACAGATACGCAGTATTTT.

This clonotype was seen a handful of times. The chain links TRBV4-1 to TRBJ1-2; D remains ambiguous. The germline CDR1 and CDR2 sequences are MGHRA and YSYEKL. The CDR3 sequence is 12 residues long. V dropped 1 base and J dropped 4 bases, with 4 bases sitting between them. As DNA, the CDR3 is TGCGCCAGCAGCCAAGCCCTCTATGGCTACACCTTC. As protein: CASSQALYGYTF.

This clonotype was recorded many times. The chain uses TRBV12-3 or TRBV12-4 and TRBJ2-5; D might be TRBD2 (6 bases). The CDR3 consists of 16 residues. Trimming pared 4 bases from V and 4 bases from J, leaving 19 bases between. The CDR3 DNA sequence: TGTGCCAGCAGTTGGGACTTGGGACCTTTGGGAGAGACCCAGTACTTC. Encoded protein: CASSWDLGPLGETQYF.

For this clonotype: A far larger clone is one base from this, pointing to a likely read error. The chain couples TRBV11-3 to TRBJ2-4; TRBD2 is a possible D gene (5 bases). Germline CDR1 reads SGHNT; CDR2 reads YENEEA. The CDR3 has 16 amino acids. CDR3 coding DNA: TGTGCCAGCAGCTTAGGATGGAGGAGCTCGAAAAACATTCAGTGCTTC. Translating gives CASSLGWRSSKNIQCF.

This clonotype has a handful of counts. The chain uses TRBV28 and TRBJ2-5; tentatively, D is TRBD2 (5 bases). CDR3 length equals 11 residues. Trimming removed 7 bases at V and 9 bases at J, with 12 bases between. Germline CDR1 is MDHEN and CDR2 is SYDVKM. CDR3 amino acids: CASNTAGAQYF. CDR3 in DNA: TGTGCCAGCAATACGGCCGGGGCCCAGTACTTC.

This clonotype was detected many times. The rearrangement links TRBV14 to TRBJ1-5; D unresolved. Germline assignment: CDR1 SGHDN and CDR2 FVKESK. The ends were cut back, 1 base at V and 5 bases at J, with 6 bases in the middle. CDR3 length: 13 residues. CDR3 region: CASSQGQHQPQHF. CDR3 DNA sequence: TGTGCCAGCAGCCAAGGACAACATCAGCCCCAGCATTTT.

This clonotype was counted many times. This chain joins TRBV6-5 and TRBJ2-1, with 15 positions matching TRBD2. The CDR3 has 15 residues. CDR1 is MNHEY and CDR2 is SVGAGI in the germline V gene. J lost 10 bases, V lost 5 bases, and 6 bases had no gene match. The CDR3 protein is CASSGLAGGEGEQFF. The CDR3 DNA is TGTGCCAGCAGTGGACTAGCGGGAGGGGAGGGGGAGCAGTTCTTC.

Comments on this clonotype: A clone one base away is much larger, so this may be a read error. This chain connects TRBV4-1 to TRBJ2-1; D perhaps matches TRBD2 (5 bases). V was pared by 7 bases and J by 8 bases, with 15 bases between. Germline loops: CDR1 MGHRA, CDR2 YSYEKL. There are 13 residues in the CDR3. CDR3 nucleotide sequence: TGCGCCAGCAATACTCCGGGATTGGATGAGCAGTTCTTC. It encodes CASNTPGLDEQFF.

This clonotype was found many times. The V gene is TRBV18, the J gene TRBJ2-7, with D perhaps matching TRBD2 (6 bases). The CDR3 is 19 residues long. Germline V CDR1 and CDR2: KGHSH, LQKENI. The germline V and J ends were trimmed by 0 bases and 0 bases, with 21 bases remaining between them. CDR3 residues: CASSPPWASVGGISYEQYF. In nucleotides, the CDR3 is TGTGCCAGCTCACCACCATGGGCTTCGGTGGGAGGCATCTCCTACGAGCAGTACTTC.

This clonotype appeared a few times. The V gene is TRBV7-2, the J gene TRBJ2-2; D gene unclear. Trimming shortened V by 8 bases and J by 0 bases, and 7 bases separated the two germline ends. Per germline, CDR1 SGHTA and CDR2 FQGNSA. The CDR3 extends over 13 amino acids. Written as DNA, the CDR3 is TGTGCCAGCGCCACCCCGAACACCGGGGAGCTGTTTTTT. Protein sequence: CASATPNTGELFF. The whole variable domain, filled in from reference TRBV7-2 and TRBJ2-2, reads GAGVSQSPSNKVTEKGKDVELRCDPISGHTALYWYRQSLGQGLEFLIYFQGNSAPDKSGLPSDRFSAERTGGSVSTLTIQRTQQEDSAVYLCASATPNTGELFFGEGSRLTVL.

This clonotype was recorded many times. The V call is TRBV5-1, the J call TRBJ2-5; no firm D call. The germline V and J ends were trimmed by 1 base and 0 bases, with 10 bases remaining between them. This CDR3 is 15 amino acids long. Looked up from germline, CDR1 is SGHRS and CDR2 is YFSETQ. CDR3 coding DNA: TGCGCCAGCAGCTTGACCCAGGACCACCAAGAGACCCAGTACTTC. Residues: CASSLTQDHQETQYF.

The chain has TRBV6-1 and TRBJ2-2, with TRBD2 matching over 13 bases. J was trimmed by 4 bases and V by 6 bases; bases with no gene match: 5. CDR1 and CDR2 from the germline V gene are MNHNS and SASEGT. This CDR3 is built from 16 residues. CDR3 DNA: TGTGCCAGCAGGGGACTAGCGGGACCCGGCACCGGGGAGCTGTTTTTT. Its protein product is CASRGLAGPGTGELFF.

This clonotype was observed at least ten times. The chain has TRBV10-3 and TRBJ1-5, with unresolved D. Germline CDR1 ENHRY, CDR2 SYGVKD. This CDR3 spans 12 amino acids. V was trimmed by 3 bases and J by 6 bases, leaving 6 bases between them. CDR3 residues: CAISDGGQPQHF. The CDR3 DNA sequence: TGTGCCATCAGTGATGGAGGTCAGCCCCAGCATTTT.

The V and J genes are TRBV2 and TRBJ2-6, with 7 positions matching TRBD2. CDR3 length: 14 residues. Germline-derived CDR1 and CDR2 are SNHLY and FYNNEI. Losses at the gene ends were 8 bases for V and 4 bases for J; bases not matched to a gene: 5. CDR3 region: CASVGGRGANVLTF. CDR3 DNA sequence: TGTGCCAGCGTGGGGGGGAGAGGGGCCAACGTCCTGACTTTC.

This clonotype has a handful of counts. The rearrangement uses TRBV6-5 and TRBJ2-5, with TRBD2 as a possible D gene (6 bases). V lost 11 bases and J lost 4, with 17 bases in between. The length of the CDR3 is 13 residues. Germline CDR1 MNHEY, CDR2 SVGAGI. CDR3 in DNA: TGTGCCGGAATGCGGGGAGTTCGAGAGACCCAGTACTTC. This encodes CAGMRGVRETQYF.

This clonotype was observed many times. The chain is built from TRBV24-1 and TRBJ2-1, with D possibly being TRBD1 (7 bases). This CDR3 is 16 amino acids long. Germline CDR1 KGHDR, CDR2 SFDVKD. Trimming shortened V by 4 bases and J by 7 bases, and 19 bases separated the two germline ends. The CDR3 DNA reads as TGTGCCACCAGTGACCCTAGACAGGGAGGAGTAAATGAGCAGTTCTTC. Protein sequence: CATSDPRQGGVNEQFF.

This clonotype was detected many times. This may come from a read error, since a much larger clone is one base off. This chain links TRBV2 with TRBJ2-1; 11 nucleotides line up with TRBD1. This CDR3 spans 16 amino acids. Germline CDR1 SNHLY, CDR2 FYNNEI. CDR3 DNA: TGTGCCAGCAGTGCCTTAGGACAGGGGGCCCACAATAAGCAGTTCTTC. Translated: CASSALGQGAHNKQFF.